This T cell receptor beta chain was sequenced for a study of cytomegalovirus exposure and HLA in healthy donors. Regarding the study as a whole: It was assumed in the presence/absence analyses that sequencing depth was roughly uniform across donors.

About this clone: Antigen: not known.

PCR used 60 Vbeta primers and 13 Jbeta primers. Here immunoSEQ multiplex PCR was the method, and the copy in TCRdb shows in-frame clones only, minus some. The sample includes roughly 120,000 clones, around 75% seen only once; the top ten take over 1.5%. The germline V gene has CDR1 LGHNA and CDR2 YNFKEQ. Trimming shortened V by 1 base and J by 0 bases, and 15 bases separated the two germline ends. The CDR3 spans 17 residues. The receptor was isolated from a woman aged 18-29 years in good health and CMV-seronegative. The chain couples TRBV4-2 to TRBJ1-2; D is perhaps TRBD1 (5 bases). What was sequenced was PBMCs. CDR3 bases: TGTGCCAGCAGCCAAGGTCCACAGGCTTCAACTAACTATGGCTACACCTTC. Translation gives CASSQGPQASTNYGYTF.